The 10 T cell receptor beta chains reported below all come from one sample, sequenced in a study of Ad26.COV2.S vaccination and SARS-CoV-2 variants. Treatment indicated: roughly 20 received Ad26.COV2.S at low or high dose, single or two shots; about 5 received placebo; per-sample allocation not given. On day 63 after the first injection, vaccine and placebo recipients gave samples. Sequenced by immunoSEQ multiplex PCR; TCRdb stores in-frame clones only, minus some. The sample holds around 340,000 clones, 88% seen once. The sample was peripheral blood, taken in a trial of Ad26.COV2.S vaccine versus placebo. These receptors came from a person between 18 and 65 years old who received the Ad26.COV2.S COVID-19 vaccine or a placebo.

The chain joins TRBV11-2 to TRBJ2-1; the match to TRBD2 covers 11 bases. The J segment lost 5 bases and the V segment lost 8 bases, leaving 14 bases of the junction unmatched. The CDR3 has 17 amino acids. CDR1 is SGHAT, CDR2 FQNNGV, per germline. The CDR3 nucleotides read TGTGCCAGCCAGGGTAGCGGGAGGGCCGTGATCGACAATGAGCAGTTCTTC. Translation gives CASQGSGRAVIDNEQFF.

CDR3 nucleotides: TGTGCCAGCAGTACACGACAGGGGATTGGCGAGCAGTACTTC. Amino acid sequence: CASSTRQGIGEQYF. This rearrangement joins TRBV6-4 to TRBJ2-7, with 8 nucleotides matching TRBD1. The CDR3 runs 14 residues. Germline values: CDR1 MRHNA, CDR2 SNTAGT. V lost 5 bases, J lost 6 bases, and 9 bases stayed unmatched.

This clone was observed a single time. The chain employs TRBV25-1 and TRBJ2-1; D gene ambiguous. V was clipped by 5 bases and J by 8 bases, with 13 bases between them. Germline values: CDR1 MGHDK, CDR2 SYGVNS. The CDR3 loop spans 13 amino acids. The CDR3 reads CASSPRALDEQFF. CDR3 in DNA: TGTGCCAGCAGTCCCCGGGCCCTAGATGAGCAGTTCTTC.

There are a few counts of this clone. CDR3 protein: CASSFPPGRDRYSPLHF. The CDR3 DNA reads as TGTGCCAGCAGCTTCCCTCCGGGCCGGGACAGGTATTCACCCCTCCACTTT. V usage is TRBV7-9 and J usage is TRBJ1-6, with 8 bases fitting TRBD1. Trimming cost V 3 bases and J 8 bases; bases outside gene matches: 12. This CDR3 contains 17 residues. Germline CDR1 and CDR2: SEHNR and FQNEAQ (reference sequence).

The chain links TRBV18 to TRBJ2-3; 10 bases align to TRBD2. J lost 4 bases, V lost 3 bases, and 4 bases had no gene match. CDR1 and CDR2 from the germline V gene are KGHSH and LQKENI. The CDR3 extends over 15 amino acids. The CDR3 reads CASSPGTSVSDTQYF. Here the CDR3 DNA reads TGTGCCAGCTCACCCGGGACTAGCGTTTCAGATACGCAGTATTTT.

This chain joins TRBV5-5 and TRBJ1-5, with TRBD1 as a possible D gene (5 bases). Trimming pared 1 base from V and 3 bases from J, leaving 11 bases between. CDR3 length: 15 residues. Per germline, CDR1 SGHKS and CDR2 YYEKEE (reference sequence). DNA of the CDR3: TGTGCCAGCAGCTTGTTCGTACAGGTCAATCAGCCCCAGCATTTT. It translates to CASSLFVQVNQPQHF.

This rearrangement joins TRBV7-6 to TRBJ2-7; D remains unclear. V was trimmed by 1 base and J by 6 bases, leaving 7 bases between them. This CDR3 has 12 amino acids. Germline CDR1 is SGHVS and CDR2 is FNYEAQ. This CDR3 is CASSLVSREQYF. The CDR3 DNA reads TGTGCCAGCAGCTTAGTCTCTCGCGAGCAGTACTTC.

This chain connects TRBV4-2 to TRBJ1-1; D is undetermined. V was cut by 3 bases and J by 2 bases, with 13 bases left in between. The CDR3 contains 15 residues. Germline CDR1 LGHNA, CDR2 YNFKEQ. The CDR3 spells CASSQKRQLNTEAFF. CDR3 sequence (DNA): TGTGCCAGCAGCCAGAAGAGACAACTAAACACTGAAGCTTTCTTT.

The chain uses TRBV11-1 and TRBJ2-7; D is unresolved. CDR1 and CDR2 from the germline V gene are SGHAT and FQDESV (reference sequence). CDR3 length: 12 amino acids. Trimming stripped 1 base from V and 4 bases from J, with 5 bases between. The CDR3 loop reads CASSLVRYEQYF. CDR3 in DNA: TGTGCCAGCAGCTTAGTTAGGTACGAGCAGTACTTC.

The chain is built from TRBV27 and TRBJ2-7; D gene uncertain. V was pared by 3 bases and J by 2 bases, with 14 bases between. Germline V gives CDR1 MNHEY, CDR2 SMNVEV (reference sequence). This CDR3 region has 15 residues. CDR3 in DNA: TGTGCCAGCAGTTTGACCAGTCTCCCTACCTACGAGCAGTACTTC. Its protein product is CASSLTSLPTYEQYF.